This T cell receptor (beta chain) was profiled in a study of blood T cell repertoires in COVID-19. Method: immunoSEQ multiplex PCR; TCRdb's copy keeps in-frame clones and lacks some. The data hold tens of thousands of clones, with around 90% observed a single time. The source material was peripheral blood. The sequence derives from a human donor in a cohort sampled during active COVID-19.

This CDR3 reads CASSLVAGSNTEAFF. In DNA form, the CDR3 reads TGTGCCAGCAGCTTGGTGGCAGGGTCGAACACTGAAGCTTTCTTT. V usage is TRBV5-4 and J usage is TRBJ1-1, with a weak D call TRBD1 (5 bases). CDR3 length equals 15 residues. V was pared by 0 bases and J by 1 base, with 10 bases between. Germline CDR1 is SGHNT and CDR2 is YYREEE (reference sequence).